This T cell receptor (beta chain) stems from a study of blood T cell repertoires in COVID-19. Study context: The United States, Italy and Spain provided the acute and convalescent COVID-19 samples. From T cells, B-cell-depleted T cells, or PBMCs came the material, which was cDNA or gDNA.

Only in-frame clones appear in the TCRdb table, and some are missing; sequencing was by immunoSEQ multiplex PCR. The sample lists 100,000 or so clones, 70% to 90% occurring once. The germline V gene has CDR1 LGHDT and CDR2 YNNKEL (reference sequence). The CDR3 loop spans 16 amino acids. Trimming pared 1 base from V and 6 bases from J, leaving 16 bases between. This rearrangement joins TRBV3-1 (or the pseudogene TRBV3-2) to TRBJ1-5; D is ambiguous. The sample taken for sequencing was peripheral blood. The receptor was isolated from a man aged 55 to 70 with acute or convalescent COVID-19. For the CDR3, the DNA is TGTGCCAGCAGCCAAGCTTTAGGTCGGGTGTGTCAGCCCCAGCATTTT. This codes for CASSQALGRVCQPQHF.